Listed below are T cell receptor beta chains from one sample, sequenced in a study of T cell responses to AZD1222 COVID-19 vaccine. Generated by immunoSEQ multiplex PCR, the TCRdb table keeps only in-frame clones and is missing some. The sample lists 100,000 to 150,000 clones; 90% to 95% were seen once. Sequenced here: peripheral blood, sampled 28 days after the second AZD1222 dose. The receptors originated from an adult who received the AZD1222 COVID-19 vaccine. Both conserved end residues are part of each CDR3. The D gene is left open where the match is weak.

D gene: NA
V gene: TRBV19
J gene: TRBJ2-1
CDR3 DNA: TGTGCCAGTAGTATAAGAGGGGGCAATGAGCAGTTCTTC
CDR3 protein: CASSIRGGNEQFF

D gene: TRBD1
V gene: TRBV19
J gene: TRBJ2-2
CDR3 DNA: TGTGCCAGTAGGACCGGCAGGGGGTCGAACACCGGGGAGCTGTTTTTT
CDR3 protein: CASRTGRGSNTGELFF

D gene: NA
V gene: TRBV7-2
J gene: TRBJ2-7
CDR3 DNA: TGTGCCAGCAGCAAAGCCCCCCTAGCTGTTCCCTACGAGCAGTACTTC
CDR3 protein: CASSKAPLAVPYEQYF

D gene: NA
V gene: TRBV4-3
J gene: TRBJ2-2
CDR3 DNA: TGCGCCAGCAGCGAAGACGGCAGGGCCACCGGGGAGCTGTTTTTT
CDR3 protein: CASSEDGRATGELFF

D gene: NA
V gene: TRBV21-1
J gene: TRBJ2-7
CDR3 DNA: TGTGCCAGCAGCAAAGCTATAGGGAGGGAGTACGAGCAGTACTTC
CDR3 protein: CASSKAIGREYEQYF

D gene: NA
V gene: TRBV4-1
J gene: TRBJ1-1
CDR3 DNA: TGCGCCAGCAGCCAAGACGCGGTCTCACTACGCTCTCCTGAAGCTTTCTTT
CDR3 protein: CASSQDAVSLRSPEAFF

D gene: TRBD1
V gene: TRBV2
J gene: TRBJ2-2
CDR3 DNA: TGTGCCAGCAGTCGACAGGGGGCGGGCACCGGGGAGCTGTTTTTT
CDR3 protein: CASSRQGAGTGELFF

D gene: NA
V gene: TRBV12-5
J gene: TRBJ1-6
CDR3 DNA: TGTGCTAGTGGGCCCCGTGGTGAGGGAAATTCACCCCTCCACTTT
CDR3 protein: CASGPRGEGNSPLHF

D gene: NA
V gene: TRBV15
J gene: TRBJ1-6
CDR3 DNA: TGTGCCACCAGCAGAGAGAAGGATTCACCCCTCCACTTT
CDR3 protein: CATSREKDSPLHF

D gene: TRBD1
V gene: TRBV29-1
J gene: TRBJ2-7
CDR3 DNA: TGCAGCGTTGAGGGGTATCTGCCAGGGGGAGCCTACGAGCAGTACTTC
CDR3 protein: CSVEGYLPGGAYEQYF

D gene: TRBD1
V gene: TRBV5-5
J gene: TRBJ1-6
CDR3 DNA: TGTGCCAGCAGCTTGGATCCGGGACAGAGATCACCCCTCCACTTT
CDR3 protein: CASSLDPGQRSPLHF

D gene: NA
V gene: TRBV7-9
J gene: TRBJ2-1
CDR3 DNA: TGTGCCAGCAGCTTAGTAGTCGGCTCGTACAATGAGCAGTTCTTC
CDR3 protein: CASSLVVGSYNEQFF

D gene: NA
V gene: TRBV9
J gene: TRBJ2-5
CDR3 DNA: TGTGCCAGCAGCGTTGGTTGGGACGCTGGGGAGACCCAGTACTTC
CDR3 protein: CASSVGWDAGETQYF